The sequence of this T cell receptor (beta chain) was determined in a study of shared clonotypes between healthy human individuals. On the study more broadly: The plates for each donor numbered three CD4 naive, three CD4 memory, two CD8 naive and one CD8 memory. Study-level findings and limits: Larger estimated richness was generally seen in naive subsets than in memory subsets.

Worth noting for this clone: The target antigen is unknown.

Into CD45RA+ naive and CD45RA-negative memory subsets, the CD4+ cells were split. V shed 5 bases, J shed 4 bases, and the junction held 4 bases outside the gene matches. Germline CDR1 and CDR2: SGHTA and FQGNSA. The CDR3 runs 15 residues. Deep-level assay runs were performed. Method: immunoSEQ multiplex PCR; TCRdb's copy keeps in-frame clones and lacks some. Here the sample spans about 1.5 million clones, nearly 99% being singletons. The sequence was obtained from a young man in good health. The sample taken for sequencing was naive CD4+ T cells sorted from blood. Subset defined: CD45RA+ positively selected. The chain is built from TRBV7-2 and TRBJ2-3, with 12 bases fitting TRBD1. CDR3 sequence: CASSPGTGGPDTQYF. The CDR3 DNA reads as TGTGCCAGCAGCCCCGGGACAGGGGGCCCAGATACGCAGTATTTT.